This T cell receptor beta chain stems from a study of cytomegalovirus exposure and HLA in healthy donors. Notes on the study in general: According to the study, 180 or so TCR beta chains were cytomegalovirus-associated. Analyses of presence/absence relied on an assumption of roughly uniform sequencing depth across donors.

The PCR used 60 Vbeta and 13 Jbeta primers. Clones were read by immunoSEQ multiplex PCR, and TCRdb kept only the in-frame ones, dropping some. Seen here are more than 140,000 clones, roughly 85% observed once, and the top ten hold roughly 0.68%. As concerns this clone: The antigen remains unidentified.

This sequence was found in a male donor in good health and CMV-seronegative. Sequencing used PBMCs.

The CDR3 DNA reads as TGTGCCAGCAGTGAAGCGCGGGCGCGAAACACTGAAGCTTTCTTT. It specifies CASSEARARNTEAFF. V usage is TRBV6-1 and J usage is TRBJ1-1; the D is unclear. CDR1 and CDR2 (germline): MNHNS, SASEGT. V shed 0 bases and J shed 2 bases, with 10 bases lying between them. This CDR3 comprises 15 residues.